A selection of T cell receptor beta chains follows, all from one sample in a study of beta chain features in type 1 diabetes. TCRdb's copy holds only in-frame clones and misses some; the assay was immunoSEQ multiplex PCR. In the table there are about 230,000 clones, 9.6% of which are singletons. Sequencing used naive CD4+ T cells from blood. Every receptor here comes from a woman between 18 and 29 years old in good health. CDR3s include the opening cysteine and the closing phenylalanine or tryptophan. The D gene is left open where the match is weak. Some rows have no size entry. The others give once, few or many, or a class for an expanded clone.

CDR3 DNA: TGCGCCAGCAGCTTGGAGGGGGGGCAGCCCCAGCATTTT
CDR3 protein: CASSLEGGQPQHF
CDR3 length: 13
V gene: TRBV5-1
D gene: .
J gene: TRBJ1-5
clone size: .

CDR3 DNA: TGTGCCAGCAGTCCCAAGTCGGGGGACCGCTCACCCCTCCACTTT
CDR3 protein: CASSPKSGDRSPLHF
CDR3 length: 15
V gene: TRBV6-6
D gene: .
J gene: TRBJ1-6
clone size: .

CDR3 DNA: TGTGCCAGTAGCGGACTAGCGACATTCTCCTACAATGAGCAGTTCTTC
CDR3 protein: CASSGLATFSYNEQFF
CDR3 length: 16
V gene: TRBV19
D gene: TRBD2
J gene: TRBJ2-1
clone size: .

CDR3 DNA: TGTGCCACCAGCAGAGATCTGACCGACAACAAAGGCCAGTACTTC
CDR3 protein: CATSRDLTDNKGQYF
CDR3 length: 15
V gene: TRBV15
D gene: .
J gene: TRBJ2-5
clone size: many

CDR3 DNA: TGTGCCAGTAGGACAGGGACTGAAGCTTTCTTT
CDR3 protein: CASRTGTEAFF
CDR3 length: 11
V gene: TRBV19
D gene: TRBD1
J gene: TRBJ1-1
clone size: .

CDR3 DNA: TGCGCCAGCAGCATCCGGGACAGTAACACCGGGGAGCTGTTTTTT
CDR3 protein: CASSIRDSNTGELFF
CDR3 length: 15
V gene: TRBV5-1
D gene: TRBD1
J gene: TRBJ2-2
clone size: few

CDR3 DNA: TGCGCCAGCAGTCTCACGGTATCAAACTATGGCTACACCTTC
CDR3 protein: CASSLTVSNYGYTF
CDR3 length: 14
V gene: TRBV5-1
D gene: .
J gene: TRBJ1-2
clone size: few

CDR3 DNA: TGTGCCAGTAGTAGGTCGGGGTCGACAGGGGGCGGCCCTCAGCCCCAGCATTTT
CDR3 protein: CASSRSGSTGGGPQPQHF
CDR3 length: 18
V gene: TRBV19
D gene: TRBD1
J gene: TRBJ1-5
clone size: few

CDR3 DNA: TGTGCCCGGGGGGACACTGAAGCTTTCTTT
CDR3 protein: CARGDTEAFF
CDR3 length: 10
V gene: TRBV21-1
D gene: .
J gene: TRBJ1-1
clone size: few

CDR3 DNA: TGCGCCAGCAGCCCGATACTAGCGGGGGGGCCCTCGGCCTACAATGAGCAGTTCTTC
CDR3 protein: CASSPILAGGPSAYNEQFF
CDR3 length: 19
V gene: TRBV5-1
D gene: TRBD2
J gene: TRBJ2-1
clone size: .

CDR3 DNA: TGTGCCAGCAGCTTCGGCAATCAGCCCCAGCATTTT
CDR3 protein: CASSFGNQPQHF
CDR3 length: 12
V gene: TRBV25-1
D gene: .
J gene: TRBJ1-5
clone size: .

CDR3 DNA: TGTGCCAGCAGTGAAAGCGGGCTAGCAACTTCTGCAGATACGCAGTATTTT
CDR3 protein: CASSESGLATSADTQYF
CDR3 length: 17
V gene: TRBV6-1
D gene: .
J gene: TRBJ2-3
clone size: .

CDR3 DNA: TGTGCCAGCAGCCGAGGTCAGGGCACTGAAGCTTTCTTT
CDR3 protein: CASSRGQGTEAFF
CDR3 length: 13
V gene: TRBV11-2
D gene: .
J gene: TRBJ1-1
clone size: .

CDR3 DNA: TGCAGCGTCGTCTCGACGGGCTACGAGCAGTACTTC
CDR3 protein: CSVVSTGYEQYF
CDR3 length: 12
V gene: TRBV29-1
D gene: .
J gene: TRBJ2-7
clone size: many

CDR3 DNA: TGTGCCATCAGTGAGGGGGACAGGGGATTTGAGACCCAGTACTTC
CDR3 protein: CAISEGDRGFETQYF
CDR3 length: 15
V gene: TRBV10-3
D gene: TRBD1
J gene: TRBJ2-5
clone size: .

CDR3 DNA: TGTGCCAGCAGGTTATCGGAGAGTTTCACAGATACGCAGTATTTT
CDR3 protein: CASRLSESFTDTQYF
CDR3 length: 15
V gene: TRBV6-1
D gene: .
J gene: TRBJ2-3
clone size: .

CDR3 DNA: TGTGCCAGCAGGCGTACTCCGGGACAGTCTAACTATGGCTACACCTTC
CDR3 protein: CASRRTPGQSNYGYTF
CDR3 length: 16
V gene: TRBV5-4
D gene: TRBD1
J gene: TRBJ1-2
clone size: .

CDR3 DNA: TGTGCCTGCCTAGACAGGGTGGGCCAGCCCCAGCATTTT
CDR3 protein: CACLDRVGQPQHF
CDR3 length: 13
V gene: TRBV30
D gene: TRBD1
J gene: TRBJ1-5
clone size: many

CDR3 DNA: TGTGCCAGCAGTTACTTCGGGACAGGGGCTGGAAACACCATATATTTT
CDR3 protein: CASSYFGTGAGNTIYF
CDR3 length: 16
V gene: TRBV6-5
D gene: TRBD1
J gene: TRBJ1-3
clone size: .

CDR3 DNA: TGTGCCAGCAGCTCGAGGACCGGGACAGCTTACGAGCAGTACTTC
CDR3 protein: CASSSRTGTAYEQYF
CDR3 length: 15
V gene: TRBV7-9
D gene: TRBD1
J gene: TRBJ2-7
clone size: .

CDR3 DNA: TGTGCCAGCATGGCAGGGCTGAACACTGAAGCTTTCTTT
CDR3 protein: CASMAGLNTEAFF
CDR3 length: 13
V gene: TRBV2
D gene: .
J gene: TRBJ1-1
clone size: .

CDR3 DNA: TGTGCCTGGAGTATCGACAGCGATCAGCCCCAGCATTTT
CDR3 protein: CAWSIDSDQPQHF
CDR3 length: 13
V gene: TRBV30
D gene: .
J gene: TRBJ1-5
clone size: .

CDR3 DNA: TGTGCCAGCAGCTCTGTCGGGAAAGACGGCGAGCAGTACTTC
CDR3 protein: CASSSVGKDGEQYF
CDR3 length: 14
V gene: TRBV7-9
D gene: .
J gene: TRBJ2-7
clone size: few

CDR3 DNA: TGTGCCAGCAGTGAAACTAGCGGCTGGGAGACCCAGTACTTC
CDR3 protein: CASSETSGWETQYF
CDR3 length: 14
V gene: TRBV6-1
D gene: TRBD2
J gene: TRBJ2-5
clone size: few

CDR3 DNA: TGTGCCAGCAGTCCCTGGTCAGGGGGAAACATTCAGTACTTC
CDR3 protein: CASSPWSGGNIQYF
CDR3 length: 14
V gene: TRBV6-5
D gene: TRBD1
J gene: TRBJ2-4
clone size: .

CDR3 DNA: TGTGCCAGCACCTTTTCGGGACAAGCCTACGAGCAGTACTTC
CDR3 protein: CASTFSGQAYEQYF
CDR3 length: 14
V gene: TRBV6-6
D gene: .
J gene: TRBJ2-7
clone size: few

CDR3 DNA: TGTGCCAGCAGTTCGACTAGCGGGACTGGGATCAATGAGCAGTTCTTC
CDR3 protein: CASSSTSGTGINEQFF
CDR3 length: 16
V gene: TRBV27
D gene: TRBD2
J gene: TRBJ2-1
clone size: few

CDR3 DNA: TGTGCCAGCAGTGAATCGGGACAGGGGGCTCTCAGCAATCAGCCCCAGCATTTT
CDR3 protein: CASSESGQGALSNQPQHF
CDR3 length: 18
V gene: TRBV6-1
D gene: TRBD1
J gene: TRBJ1-5
clone size: .

CDR3 DNA: TGTGCCTGGAGTAGAAGGGGTACCTATGGCTACACCTTC
CDR3 protein: CAWSRRGTYGYTF
CDR3 length: 13
V gene: TRBV30
D gene: .
J gene: TRBJ1-2
clone size: few

CDR3 DNA: TGTGCCAGCAGACTAGGCCGCAACTCTGGGGCCAACGTCCTGACTTTC
CDR3 protein: CASRLGRNSGANVLTF
CDR3 length: 16
V gene: TRBV27
D gene: .
J gene: TRBJ2-6
clone size: few

CDR3 DNA: TGTGCCAGCAGTTACAGAGCGGACAGGGGGATTTACGAGCAGTACTTC
CDR3 protein: CASSYRADRGIYEQYF
CDR3 length: 16
V gene: TRBV6-5
D gene: TRBD1
J gene: TRBJ2-7
clone size: .

CDR3 DNA: TGTGCCAGCAGAGTCGGACAGGGGGGGTCCTACGAGCAGTACTTC
CDR3 protein: CASRVGQGGSYEQYF
CDR3 length: 15
V gene: TRBV2
D gene: TRBD1
J gene: TRBJ2-7
clone size: few

CDR3 DNA: TGTGCCAGCAGCCCCCCGGGCAGGGGGCCGGGCACTGAAGCTTTCTTT
CDR3 protein: CASSPPGRGPGTEAFF
CDR3 length: 16
V gene: TRBV7-3
D gene: TRBD1
J gene: TRBJ1-1
clone size: few

CDR3 DNA: TGTGCCAGCAGCTTAGTTCGAAGGGGGGGTCCGAACACCGGGGAGCTGTTTTTT
CDR3 protein: CASSLVRRGGPNTGELFF
CDR3 length: 18
V gene: TRBV7-8
D gene: .
J gene: TRBJ2-2
clone size: few

CDR3 DNA: TGTGCCAGCAGCAATCTAGCGATTGCCTTGAACGAGCAGTACTTC
CDR3 protein: CASSNLAIALNEQYF
CDR3 length: 15
V gene: TRBV4-2
D gene: .
J gene: TRBJ2-7
clone size: .

CDR3 DNA: TGTGCCAGCAGCCCCCGTCCTAGCGGGAGCGATGAGCAGTTCTTC
CDR3 protein: CASSPRPSGSDEQFF
CDR3 length: 15
V gene: TRBV7-2
D gene: TRBD2
J gene: TRBJ2-1
clone size: few

CDR3 DNA: TGTGCCAGCAGTTCCTGGGGGGACGGCTACACCTTC
CDR3 protein: CASSSWGDGYTF
CDR3 length: 12
V gene: TRBV28
D gene: .
J gene: TRBJ1-2
clone size: few

CDR3 DNA: TGTGCCTGGAGTGTACAGGGGGGTCCCTACGAGCAGTACTTC
CDR3 protein: CAWSVQGGPYEQYF
CDR3 length: 14
V gene: TRBV30
D gene: TRBD1
J gene: TRBJ2-7
clone size: few

CDR3 DNA: TGTGCCAGCAGCCAAGATGGAACTAGCGGGACGAACAATGAGCAGTTCTTC
CDR3 protein: CASSQDGTSGTNNEQFF
CDR3 length: 17
V gene: TRBV4-2
D gene: TRBD2
J gene: TRBJ2-1
clone size: .

CDR3 DNA: TGTGCCAGTATACCGACAGGCCAAGCTAACTATGGCTACACCTTC
CDR3 protein: CASIPTGQANYGYTF
CDR3 length: 15
V gene: TRBV19
D gene: .
J gene: TRBJ1-2
clone size: .

CDR3 DNA: TGTGCCAGCAGCACCCGCCCAGGGGGCAATCAGCCCCAGCATTTT
CDR3 protein: CASSTRPGGNQPQHF
CDR3 length: 15
V gene: TRBV7-6
D gene: .
J gene: TRBJ1-5
clone size: few

CDR3 DNA: TGTGCCAGCAGCTTGACAGGGGCGAGCACCGGGGAGCTGTTTTTT
CDR3 protein: CASSLTGASTGELFF
CDR3 length: 15
V gene: TRBV5-4
D gene: TRBD1
J gene: TRBJ2-2
clone size: .

CDR3 DNA: TGCAGCGTTGTCGGGACAGGGGGCTCCTACAATGAGCAGTTCTTC
CDR3 protein: CSVVGTGGSYNEQFF
CDR3 length: 15
V gene: TRBV29-1
D gene: TRBD1
J gene: TRBJ2-1
clone size: .

CDR3 DNA: TGTGCCAGCAGCCAAGATCCGGCCAGGGTCAATTCACCCCTCCACTTT
CDR3 protein: CASSQDPARVNSPLHF
CDR3 length: 16
V gene: TRBV4-2
D gene: .
J gene: TRBJ1-6
clone size: .

CDR3 DNA: TGTGCCAGCAGGAGGACAGAGAACACTGAAGCTTTCTTT
CDR3 protein: CASRRTENTEAFF
CDR3 length: 13
V gene: TRBV2
D gene: .
J gene: TRBJ1-1
clone size: .

CDR3 DNA: TGCGCCAGCAGCTTGGGCGGGGGGGAAAATGAGCAGTTCTTC
CDR3 protein: CASSLGGGENEQFF
CDR3 length: 14
V gene: TRBV5-1
D gene: TRBD2
J gene: TRBJ2-1
clone size: .

CDR3 DNA: TGTGCCAGCAGCTTTTTGGGACAGGGCGGCGAAAAACTGTTTTTT
CDR3 protein: CASSFLGQGGEKLFF
CDR3 length: 15
V gene: TRBV7-9
D gene: TRBD1
J gene: TRBJ1-4
clone size: .

CDR3 DNA: TGTGCCAGCACGCGGATCCCGGCTGAAAAACTGTTTTTT
CDR3 protein: CASTRIPAEKLFF
CDR3 length: 13
V gene: TRBV28
D gene: .
J gene: TRBJ1-4
clone size: few

CDR3 DNA: TGTGCCAGCAGTTCCCAATACGAGCAGTACTTC
CDR3 protein: CASSSQYEQYF
CDR3 length: 11
V gene: TRBV28
D gene: .
J gene: TRBJ2-7
clone size: few

CDR3 DNA: TGCAGCGTTGACGGTAGCACAGATACGCAGTATTTT
CDR3 protein: CSVDGSTDTQYF
CDR3 length: 12
V gene: TRBV29-1
D gene: .
J gene: TRBJ2-3
clone size: many

CDR3 DNA: TGTGCCATCAGTGAGCTCAGGGGGAACACTGAAGCTTTCTTT
CDR3 protein: CAISELRGNTEAFF
CDR3 length: 14
V gene: TRBV10-3
D gene: .
J gene: TRBJ1-1
clone size: .

CDR3 DNA: TGTGCCAGCAGCTTCGACAGGGTTAAGTCTGGGGCCAACGTCCTGACTTTC
CDR3 protein: CASSFDRVKSGANVLTF
CDR3 length: 17
V gene: TRBV7-9
D gene: TRBD1
J gene: TRBJ2-6
clone size: .

CDR3 DNA: TGTGCCAGCAATAGGGGCGCAGAGACCCAGTACTTC
CDR3 protein: CASNRGAETQYF
CDR3 length: 12
V gene: TRBV7-2
D gene: .
J gene: TRBJ2-5
clone size: .

CDR3 DNA: TGCGCCAGCAGCTTGGGGGGGGATCAGCCCCAGCATTTT
CDR3 protein: CASSLGGDQPQHF
CDR3 length: 13
V gene: TRBV5-1
D gene: .
J gene: TRBJ1-5
clone size: few

CDR3 DNA: TGCGCCGGGGAAGATCTAACGTGGGACAACTTATACAATGAGCAGTTCTTC
CDR3 protein: CAGEDLTWDNLYNEQFF
CDR3 length: 17
V gene: TRBV5-1
D gene: .
J gene: TRBJ2-1
clone size: .

CDR3 DNA: TGTGCAGGCCCTCAACAGCGGGAGGGTGGCGAGCAGTACTTC
CDR3 protein: CAGPQQREGGEQYF
CDR3 length: 14
V gene: TRBV19
D gene: TRBD2
J gene: TRBJ2-7
clone size: .

CDR3 DNA: TGTGCCAGCAGCTTGGGACCGACAGGGCTGAATGAAAAACTGTTTTTT
CDR3 protein: CASSLGPTGLNEKLFF
CDR3 length: 16
V gene: TRBV5-4
D gene: TRBD1
J gene: TRBJ1-4
clone size: few

CDR3 DNA: TGTGCCAGCAGCCAACCGGGACTTTCCTCCTACGAGCAGTACTTC
CDR3 protein: CASSQPGLSSYEQYF
CDR3 length: 15
V gene: TRBV4-2
D gene: .
J gene: TRBJ2-7
clone size: .

CDR3 DNA: TGTGCCAGCAGTCCGCGACACGAACAGCCCCAGCATTTT
CDR3 protein: CASSPRHEQPQHF
CDR3 length: 13
V gene: TRBV6-6
D gene: .
J gene: TRBJ1-5
clone size: few

CDR3 DNA: TGTGCCAGCAGGCCGGGACAGGGTGAAAAACTGTTTTTT
CDR3 protein: CASRPGQGEKLFF
CDR3 length: 13
V gene: TRBV2
D gene: TRBD1
J gene: TRBJ1-4
clone size: .